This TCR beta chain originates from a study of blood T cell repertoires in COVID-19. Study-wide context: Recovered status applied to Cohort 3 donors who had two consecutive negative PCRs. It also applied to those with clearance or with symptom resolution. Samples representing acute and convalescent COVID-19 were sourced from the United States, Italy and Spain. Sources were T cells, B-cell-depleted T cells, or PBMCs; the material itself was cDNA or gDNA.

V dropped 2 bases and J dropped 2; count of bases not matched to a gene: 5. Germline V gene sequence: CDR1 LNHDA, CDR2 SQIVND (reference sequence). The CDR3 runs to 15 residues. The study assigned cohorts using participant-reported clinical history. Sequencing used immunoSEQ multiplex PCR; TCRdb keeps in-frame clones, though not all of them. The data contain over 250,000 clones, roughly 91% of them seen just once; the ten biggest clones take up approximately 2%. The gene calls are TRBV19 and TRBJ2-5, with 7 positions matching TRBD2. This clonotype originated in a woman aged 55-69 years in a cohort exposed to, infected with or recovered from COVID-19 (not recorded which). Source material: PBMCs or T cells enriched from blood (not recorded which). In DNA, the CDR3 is TGTGCCAGTAGTATACCCGGGAGGTGGCAAGAGACCCAGTACTTC. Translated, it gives CASSIPGRWQETQYF.